This record looks at one TCR beta chain sequence and its context. During the collection period, no donor immune events like infections were recorded. This CDR3 comprises 13 residues. CDR1 is SNHLY, CDR2 FYNNEI, per germline. V shed 6 bases and J 4 bases; nucleotides not matched to a gene: 3. This sample was included in a study of identifying expanded T cells in peripheral blood. Produced via immunoSEQ multiplex PCR; TCRdb's table is partial and in-frame only. There are 80,000 to 95,000 clones in the sample; approximately 89% occur only once, and 4% lies in the top ten. Sequences were obtained from blood. V and J are TRBV2 and TRBJ1-5, with TRBD1 identical over 7 bases. The receptor was derived from a person aged 18 to 70 in good health. The CDR3 DNA is TGTGCCAGCAGCAGGGGGGCAAATCAGCCCCAGCATTTT. Translated, it gives CASSRGANQPQHF.